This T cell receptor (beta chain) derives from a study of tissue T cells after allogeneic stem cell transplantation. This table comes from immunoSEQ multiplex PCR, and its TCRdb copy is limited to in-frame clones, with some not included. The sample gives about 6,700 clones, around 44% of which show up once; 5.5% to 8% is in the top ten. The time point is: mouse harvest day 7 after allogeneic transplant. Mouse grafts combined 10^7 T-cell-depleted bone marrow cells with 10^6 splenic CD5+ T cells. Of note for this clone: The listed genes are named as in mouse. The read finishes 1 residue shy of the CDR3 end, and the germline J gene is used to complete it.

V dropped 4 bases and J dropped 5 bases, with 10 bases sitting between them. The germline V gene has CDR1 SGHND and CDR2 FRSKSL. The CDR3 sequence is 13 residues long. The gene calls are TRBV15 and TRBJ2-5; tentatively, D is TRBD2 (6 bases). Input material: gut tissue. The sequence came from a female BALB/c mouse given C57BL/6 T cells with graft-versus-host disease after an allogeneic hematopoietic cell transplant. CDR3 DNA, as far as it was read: TGTGCCAGCAGTTGGGGGGAGGCAGACACCCAGTAC. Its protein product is CASSWGEADTQY. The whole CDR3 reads CASSWGEADTQYF.